A single sample is the source of the 9 T cell receptor beta chains below, sequenced in a study of blood T cell repertoires in COVID-19. Here immunoSEQ multiplex PCR was the method, and the copy in TCRdb shows in-frame clones only, minus some. The repertoire has about 260,000 clones, about 87% of them found once; the top ten carry approximately 1.5%. The sample taken for sequencing was peripheral blood. The receptor source for this set is a woman aged 40 to 50 who had recovered from COVID-19.

The J gene is TRBJ1-1, the V gene TRBV19, with TRBD1 matching over 8 bases. Germline-derived CDR1 and CDR2 are LNHDA and SQIVND (reference sequence). Unmatched junction bases numbered 9, after V lost 5 bases and J lost 4 bases. This CDR3 contains 15 residues. CDR3 in DNA: TGTGCCAGTAGTTACAGGGGACAGGAATCCACTGAAGCTTTCTTT. It is translated as CASSYRGQESTEAFF. The variable domain in full, completed from reference TRBV19 and TRBJ1-1, reads DGGITQSPKYLFRKEGQNVTLSCEQNLNHDAMYWYRQDPGQGLRLIYYSQIVNDFQKGDIAEGYSVSREKKESFPLTVTSAQKNPTAFYLCASSYRGQESTEAFFGQGTRLTVV.

V usage is TRBV30 and J usage is TRBJ1-2, with a weak D call TRBD1 (6 bases). V was pared by 1 base and J by 5 bases, with 17 bases between. CDR1 is GTSNPN and CDR2 is SVGIG in the germline V gene (reference sequence). This CDR3 spans 15 amino acids. The CDR3 sequence is CAWSARDTRRYGYTF. The CDR3 DNA follows: TGTGCCTGGAGTGCCCGGGACACCCGTCGGTATGGCTACACCTTC.

The rearrangement uses TRBV7-2 and TRBJ2-3, with D possibly TRBD2 on 5 matching bases. V was clipped by 5 bases and J by 1 base, with 13 bases between them. This CDR3 comprises 15 residues. CDR1 and CDR2 from the germline V gene are SGHTA and FQGNSA. The CDR3 protein is CASSVGLPGTDTQYF. CDR3 DNA sequence: TGTGCCAGCAGCGTCGGACTGCCAGGCACAGATACGCAGTATTTT.

The chain carries TRBV30 and TRBJ1-5; D may be TRBD1 (5 bases). The germline V gene has CDR1 GTSNPN and CDR2 SVGIG (reference sequence). V was pared by 5 bases and J by 5 bases, with 13 bases between. The CDR3 has 13 residues. The CDR3 protein is CAWGLDRHQPQHF. CDR3 sequence (DNA): TGTGCCTGGGGACTAGACAGACATCAGCCCCAGCATTTT.

The J gene is TRBJ2-5, the V gene TRBV18; 8 bases align to TRBD1. The CDR3 loop spans 14 amino acids. Germline-derived CDR1 and CDR2 are KGHSH and LQKENI. V dropped 3 bases and J dropped 1; count of bases not matched to a gene: 1. The DNA for the CDR3 is TGTGCCAGCTCACCCGGACAGGGCCAAGAGACCCAGTACTTC. Protein sequence: CASSPGQGQETQYF.

The gene calls are TRBV6-1 and TRBJ2-7; the D gene is possibly TRBD2 (5 bases). The V end lost 4 bases, the J end lost 0 bases, and 16 bases lay between the germline ends. CDR3 length: 16 residues. Germline CDR1 MNHNS, CDR2 SASEGT. The DNA of the CDR3 is TGTGCCAGCAGTGTAGGTTTGGCGGGCGCCTCCTACGAGCAGTACTTC. Translation gives CASSVGLAGASYEQYF.

The chain carries TRBV7-2 and TRBJ1-3; D not certain. This CDR3 spans 14 amino acids. V was clipped by 1 base and J by 3 bases, with 7 bases between them. From germline, CDR1 is SGHTA and CDR2 FQGNSA. CDR3 DNA sequence: TGTGCCAGCAGCTTAGATGTAGTTGGAAACACCATATATTTT. Its protein product is CASSLDVVGNTIYF.

This chain joins TRBV2 and TRBJ2-1, with TRBD2 matching over 8 bases. Losses at the gene ends were 4 bases for V and 8 bases for J; bases not matched to a gene: 10. The CDR3 totals 15 residues. The V gene's germline CDR1 is SNHLY and CDR2 FYNNEI. CDR3 in DNA: TGTGCCAGCAGTGTGCCCAGCGGGGGAAGATATGAGCAGTTCTTC. It codes for CASSVPSGGRYEQFF. Filled out from reference TRBV2 and TRBJ2-1, the complete variable domain reads EPEVTQTPSHQVTQMGQEVILRCVPISNHLYFYWYRQILGQKVEFLVSFYNNEISEKSEIFDDQFSVERPDGSNFTLKIRSTKLEDSAMYFCASSVPSGGRYEQFFGPGTRLTVL.

In this sample, this clone turned up once. The chain recombines TRBV9 with TRBJ2-7; D perhaps matches TRBD2 (5 bases). Germline assignment: CDR1 SGDLS and CDR2 YYNGEE. Trimming took 0 bases from V and 6 from J, leaving 13 bases between them. CDR3 length equals 14 residues. The CDR3, as DNA: TGTGCCAGCAGCGTAGACTGGAACAGCGGCGAGCAGTACTTC. It translates to CASSVDWNSGEQYF.